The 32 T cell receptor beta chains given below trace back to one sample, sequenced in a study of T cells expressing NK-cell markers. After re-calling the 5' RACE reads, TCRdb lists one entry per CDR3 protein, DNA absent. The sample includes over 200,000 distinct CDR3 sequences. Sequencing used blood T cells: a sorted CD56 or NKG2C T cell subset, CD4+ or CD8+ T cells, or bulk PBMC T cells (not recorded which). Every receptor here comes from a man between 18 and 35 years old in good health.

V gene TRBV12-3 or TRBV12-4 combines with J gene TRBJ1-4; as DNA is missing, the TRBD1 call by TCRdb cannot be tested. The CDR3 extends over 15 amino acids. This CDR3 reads CASRGAGGGTWKLFF.

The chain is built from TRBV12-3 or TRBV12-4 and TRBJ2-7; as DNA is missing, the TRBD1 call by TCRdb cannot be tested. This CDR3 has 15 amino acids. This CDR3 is CASSSGQGAPYEQYF.

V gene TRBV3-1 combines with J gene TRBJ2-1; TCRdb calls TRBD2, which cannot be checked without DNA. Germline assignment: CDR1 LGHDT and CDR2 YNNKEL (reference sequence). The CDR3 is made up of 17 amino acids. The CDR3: CASSQDRGTMGWDEQFF.

The CDR3 region is CSARPGTGNTGELFF. The gene calls are TRBV29-1 and TRBJ2-2; TCRdb picks TRBD1, but there is no DNA to check that call. This CDR3 contains 15 residues. Germline V gene data show CDR1 as SQVTM and CDR2 as ANQGSEA.

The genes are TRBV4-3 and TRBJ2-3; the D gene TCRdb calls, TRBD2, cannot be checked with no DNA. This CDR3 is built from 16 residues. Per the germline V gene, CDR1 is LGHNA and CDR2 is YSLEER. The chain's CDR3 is CASRQTGTSGTDTQYF.

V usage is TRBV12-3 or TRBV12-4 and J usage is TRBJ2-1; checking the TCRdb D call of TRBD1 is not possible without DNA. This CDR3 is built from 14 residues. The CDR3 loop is CASSLGQGSNEQFF.

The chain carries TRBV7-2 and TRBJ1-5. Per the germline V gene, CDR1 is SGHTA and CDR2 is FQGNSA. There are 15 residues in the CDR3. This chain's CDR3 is CASSPQPTSNQPQHF.

This CDR3 reads CASSRRWGGANTGELFF. The chain couples TRBV6-1 to TRBJ2-2; TCRdb returns TRBD1, unconfirmable since there is no DNA. The CDR3 has 17 residues. The germline gives CDR1 MNHNS, CDR2 SASEGT.

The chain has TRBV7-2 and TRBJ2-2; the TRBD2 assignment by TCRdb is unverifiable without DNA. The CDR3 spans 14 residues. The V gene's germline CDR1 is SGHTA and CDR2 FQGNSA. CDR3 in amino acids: CASSARRVTGELFF. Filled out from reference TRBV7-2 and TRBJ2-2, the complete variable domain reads GAGVSQSPSNKVTEKGKDVELRCDPISGHTALYWYRQSLGQGLEFLIYFQGNSAPDKSGLPSDRFSAERTGGSVSTLTIQRTQQEDSAVYLCASSARRVTGELFFGEGSRLTVL.

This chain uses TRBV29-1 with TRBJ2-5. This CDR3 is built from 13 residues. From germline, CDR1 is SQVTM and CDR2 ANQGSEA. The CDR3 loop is CSADRGIGETQYF. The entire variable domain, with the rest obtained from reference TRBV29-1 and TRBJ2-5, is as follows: SAVISQKPSRDICQRGTSLTIQCQVDSQVTMMFWYRQQPGQSLTLIATANQGSEATYESGFVIDKFPISRPNLTFSTLTVSNMSPEDSSIYLCSADRGIGETQYFGPGTRLLVL.

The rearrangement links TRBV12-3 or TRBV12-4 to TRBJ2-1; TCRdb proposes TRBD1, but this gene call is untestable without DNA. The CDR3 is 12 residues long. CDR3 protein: CASRGRRDEQFF.

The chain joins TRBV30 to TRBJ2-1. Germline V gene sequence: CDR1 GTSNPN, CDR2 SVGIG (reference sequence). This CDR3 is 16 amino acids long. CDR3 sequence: CAWSVGNVGLHNEQFF.

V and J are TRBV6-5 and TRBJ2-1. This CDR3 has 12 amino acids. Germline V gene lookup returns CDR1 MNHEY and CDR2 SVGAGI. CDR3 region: CASTDARDEQFF.

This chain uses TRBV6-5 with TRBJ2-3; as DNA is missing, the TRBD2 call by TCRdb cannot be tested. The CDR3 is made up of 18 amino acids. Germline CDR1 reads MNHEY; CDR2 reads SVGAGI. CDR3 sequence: CASSYSGGRASLTDTQYF.

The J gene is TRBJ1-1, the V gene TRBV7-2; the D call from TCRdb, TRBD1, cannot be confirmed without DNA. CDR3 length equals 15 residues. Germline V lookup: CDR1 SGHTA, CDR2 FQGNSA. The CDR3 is CASSLTRDRGNEAFF.

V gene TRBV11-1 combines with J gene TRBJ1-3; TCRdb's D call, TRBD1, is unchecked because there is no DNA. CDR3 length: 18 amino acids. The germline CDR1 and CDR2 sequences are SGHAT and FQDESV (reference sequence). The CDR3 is CASSRPPGRPTSGNTIYF.

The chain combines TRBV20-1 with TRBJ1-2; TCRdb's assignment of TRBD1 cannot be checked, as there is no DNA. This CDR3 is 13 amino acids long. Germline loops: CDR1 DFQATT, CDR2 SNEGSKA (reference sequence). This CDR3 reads CSARGGRTGGYTF.

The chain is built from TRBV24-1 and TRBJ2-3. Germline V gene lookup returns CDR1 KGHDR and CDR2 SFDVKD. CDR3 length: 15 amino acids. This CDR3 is CATTAGGGGTDTQYF.

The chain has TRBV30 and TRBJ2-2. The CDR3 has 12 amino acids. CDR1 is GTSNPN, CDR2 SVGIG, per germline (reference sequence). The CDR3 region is CAQKRGTGELFF.

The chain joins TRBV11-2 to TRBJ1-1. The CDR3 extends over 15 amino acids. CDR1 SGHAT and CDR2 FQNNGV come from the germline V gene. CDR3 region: CASSKVGGKNTEAFF.

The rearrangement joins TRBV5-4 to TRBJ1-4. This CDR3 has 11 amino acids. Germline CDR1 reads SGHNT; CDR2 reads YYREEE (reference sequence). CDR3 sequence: CASSSQGILFF.

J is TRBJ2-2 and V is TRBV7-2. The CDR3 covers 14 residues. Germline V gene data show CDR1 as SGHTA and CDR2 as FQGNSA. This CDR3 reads CASSSAGRAGELFF.

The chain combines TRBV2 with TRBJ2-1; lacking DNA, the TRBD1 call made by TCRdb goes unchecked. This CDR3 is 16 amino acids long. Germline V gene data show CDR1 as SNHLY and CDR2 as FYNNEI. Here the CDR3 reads CASSERGGPGANEQFF.

Here the CDR3 reads CSASATSDNEQFF. The V gene is TRBV20-1, the J gene TRBJ2-1; as DNA is missing, the TRBD2 call by TCRdb cannot be tested. Germline assignment: CDR1 DFQATT and CDR2 SNEGSKA (reference sequence). CDR3 length: 13 residues.

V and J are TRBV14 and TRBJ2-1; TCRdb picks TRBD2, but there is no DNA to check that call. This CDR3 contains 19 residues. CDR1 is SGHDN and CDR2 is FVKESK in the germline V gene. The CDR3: CASSRGSGRISWGYNEQFF.

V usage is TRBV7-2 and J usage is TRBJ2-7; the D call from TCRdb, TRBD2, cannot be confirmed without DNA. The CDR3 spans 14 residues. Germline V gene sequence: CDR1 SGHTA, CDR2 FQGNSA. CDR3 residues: CASSFSPRTGEQYF. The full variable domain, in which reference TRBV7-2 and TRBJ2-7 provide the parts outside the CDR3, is GAGVSQSPSNKVTEKGKDVELRCDPISGHTALYWYRQSLGQGLEFLIYFQGNSAPDKSGLPSDRFSAERTGGSVSTLTIQRTQQEDSAVYLCASSFSPRTGEQYFGPGTRLTVT.

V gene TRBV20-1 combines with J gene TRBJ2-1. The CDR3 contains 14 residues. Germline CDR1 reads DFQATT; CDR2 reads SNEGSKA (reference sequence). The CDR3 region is CSAIQRSSYNEQFF.

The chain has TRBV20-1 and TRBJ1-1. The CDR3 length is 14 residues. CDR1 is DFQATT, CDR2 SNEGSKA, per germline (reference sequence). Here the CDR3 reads CSALSPKGLTEAFF.

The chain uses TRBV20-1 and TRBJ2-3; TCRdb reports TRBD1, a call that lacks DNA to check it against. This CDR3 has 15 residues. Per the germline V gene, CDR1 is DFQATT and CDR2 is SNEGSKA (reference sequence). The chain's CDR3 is CSSSRDGRSTDPQYF.

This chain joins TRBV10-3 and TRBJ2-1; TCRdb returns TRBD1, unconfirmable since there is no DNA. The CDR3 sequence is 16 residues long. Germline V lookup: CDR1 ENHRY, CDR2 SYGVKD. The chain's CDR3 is CAISGTGGPHDNEQFF.

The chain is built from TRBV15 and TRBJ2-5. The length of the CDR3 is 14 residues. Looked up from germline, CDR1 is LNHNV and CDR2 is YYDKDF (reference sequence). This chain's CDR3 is CATSRDPGVETQYF.

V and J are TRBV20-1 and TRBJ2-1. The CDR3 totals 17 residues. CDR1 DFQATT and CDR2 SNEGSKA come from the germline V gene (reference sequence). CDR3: CSARDPSSGRNYNEQFF.